In its sample, the clone carrying this T cell receptor beta chain was seen a few times. Its target is unknown. The data are from a study of pediatric ulcerative colitis. At the level of the study: Ulcerative colitis patients had pancolitis or left-sided colitis, with confirming histology.

The CDR3 sequence is 13 residues long. The germline V gene encodes CDR1 SGHNT and CDR2 YENEEA. The junction had 4 bases not matched to a gene; V was cut back by 6 bases and J by 5 bases. Sequencing depth was up to 500,000 reads per sample. Clones were sequenced by immunoSEQ multiplex PCR, and TCRdb holds only the in-frame ones, with some missing. This table has about 64,000 clones, 75% to 85% appearing once. Study results and caveats: Repertoires came from total lymphocyte DNA, not specific subsets. A couple of rectal clonotypes were found only in ulcerative colitis patients, all of them.

The genes are TRBV11-3 and TRBJ1-2, with TRBD1 matching over 9 bases. This clonotype was sampled from a boy aged 5-17 years with moderate ulcerative colitis. Specimen: blood. CDR3 region: CASSLTGGYGYTF. CDR3 sequence (DNA): TGTGCCAGCAGTTTGACAGGGGGGTATGGCTACACCTTC.